A single sample is the source of the 30 T cell receptor beta chains below, sequenced in a study of blood T cell repertoires in COVID-19. The assay was immunoSEQ multiplex PCR, and TCRdb's table has in-frame clones only and misses some. The sample consists of some 170,000 clones, approximately 88% of them appearing once. What was sequenced was peripheral blood. These receptor sequences come from a woman in her sixties or seventies who had recovered from COVID-19.

This clone was picked up a small number of times. The rearrangement joins TRBV5-5 to TRBJ1-1, with D possibly TRBD1 on 6 matching bases. CDR3 size: 14 residues. In germline, CDR1 is SGHKS, CDR2 YYEKEE (reference sequence). V was clipped by 4 bases and J by 5 bases, with 15 bases between them. CDR3 DNA: TGTGCCAGCAGCATTTCCAGGGGAGGGACTGAAGCTTTCTTT. Amino acids: CASSISRGGTEAFF.

This clone came up a few times. The chain recombines TRBV7-6 with TRBJ1-1; D call uncertain. The V end lost 7 bases, the J end lost 0 bases, and 18 bases lay between the germline ends. CDR3 length: 16 residues. Germline V CDR1 and CDR2: SGHVS, FNYEAQ. The CDR3 region is CASNRHNSALNTEAFF. The DNA of the CDR3 is TGTGCCAGCAACCGACATAATTCGGCCCTGAACACTGAAGCTTTCTTT.

This clone was observed once. The chain joins TRBV12-3 or TRBV12-4 to TRBJ1-6; 7 bases line up with TRBD1. V lost 7 bases to trimming and J lost 9 bases; unmatched junction nucleotides: 6. The CDR3 runs 13 residues. CDR3 sequence reads: CASNQDRLSPLHF. The CDR3 DNA reads TGTGCCAGCAATCAGGACAGGCTTTCACCCCTCCACTTT.

V is TRBV5-6 and J is TRBJ1-6; 9 bases agree with TRBD1. The V gene end was trimmed by 4 bases and the J gene end by 10 bases; junction bases not matched to a gene: 9. CDR1 and CDR2 (germline): SGHDT, YYEEEE. This CDR3 has 15 residues. CDR3 loop: CASSDGTGRASPLHF. The CDR3 DNA reads as TGTGCCAGCAGCGACGGGACAGGGCGTGCCTCACCCCTCCACTTT.

This chain joins TRBV10-2 and TRBJ2-1; 9 nucleotides match TRBD2. The J segment lost 6 bases and the V segment lost 6 bases, leaving 9 bases of the junction unmatched. Germline loops: CDR1 WSHSY, CDR2 SAAADI. The CDR3 sequence is 15 residues long. The CDR3 loop reads CASRPGTSRSNEQFF. CDR3 DNA sequence: TGCGCCAGCAGACCCGGGACTAGCAGATCCAATGAGCAGTTCTTC.

This chain uses TRBV5-1 with TRBJ1-5; possible D gene TRBD1, 6 bases. V lost 5 bases and J 0 bases, leaving 12 bases between the germline ends. Per the germline V gene, CDR1 is SGHRS and CDR2 is YFSETQ. The CDR3 runs 15 residues. DNA of the CDR3: TGCGCCAGCAGGTCGACAGGAGATAGCAATCAGCCCCAGCATTTT. Translated, it gives CASRSTGDSNQPQHF.

The chain is built from TRBV29-1 and TRBJ1-2; 11 bases map to TRBD1. This CDR3 region has 15 residues. V was clipped by 0 bases and J by 6 bases; unmatched bases: 6. Germline V CDR1 and CDR2: SQVTM, ANQGSEA. The CDR3 protein is CSVEDPRTGGNGYTF. In nucleotides, the CDR3 is TGCAGCGTTGAAGACCCAAGGACAGGGGGCAATGGCTACACCTTC.

The V gene is TRBV5-1, the J gene TRBJ2-3; TRBD2 might be the D (6 bases). Between the trimmed V and J ends, which lost 4 bases and 0 bases, there was a span of 15 bases. The CDR3 has 16 amino acids. The germline V gene has CDR1 SGHRS and CDR2 YFSETQ. The CDR3 here is CASSLLAGISTDTQYF. As DNA, the CDR3 is TGCGCCAGCAGCCTACTGGCGGGGATAAGCACAGATACGCAGTATTTT.

This chain connects TRBV4-3 to TRBJ1-1; a weak D match, TRBD1 (5 bases). Germline CDR1 LGHNA, CDR2 YSLEER. V was shortened by 8 bases and J by 4 bases, with 20 bases between the two germline ends. The length of the CDR3 is 15 residues. The CDR3 spells CASAPTSAGGTEAFF. The DNA of the CDR3 is TGCGCCAGCGCCCCAACTTCGGCGGGGGGCACTGAAGCTTTCTTT.

This chain joins TRBV27 and TRBJ1-5; a weak D match, TRBD1 (5 bases). The CDR3 has 13 amino acids. Trimming left V 6 bases short and J 2 bases short, with 8 bases between. CDR1 and CDR2 from the germline V gene are MNHEY and SMNVEV (reference sequence). The CDR3 loop reads CASRVGGNQPQHF. The CDR3 bases are TGTGCCAGCAGGGTAGGGGGCAATCAGCCCCAGCATTTT.

This clone was recorded a few times. J is TRBJ2-3 and V is TRBV28, with TRBD1 matching 11 bases. The V and J ends lost 4 bases and 6 bases, in that order; junction bases with no gene match: 6. The CDR3 is 15 residues long. The germline V gene has CDR1 MDHEN and CDR2 SYDVKM. The CDR3 loop reads CASSSRTGGLDTQYF. Written as DNA, the CDR3 is TGTGCCAGCAGTTCCCGGACAGGGGGCTTGGATACGCAGTATTTT.

This clone has just a few counts. The chain couples TRBV5-1 to TRBJ2-3; 8 positions agree with TRBD1. This CDR3 has 15 amino acids. Germline V gene data show CDR1 as SGHRS and CDR2 as YFSETQ. Germline trimming cut 1 base from V and 5 bases from J; bases unmatched to any gene: 6. The DNA for the CDR3 is TGCGCCAGCAGCTTGCAGGGGGCCATGGGAGATACGCAGTATTTT. Translated, it gives CASSLQGAMGDTQYF.

The V call is TRBV6-2 or TRBV6-3, the J call TRBJ2-1; 10 bases map to TRBD2. J lost 7 bases, V lost 1 base, and 4 bases had no gene match. This CDR3 is built from 15 residues. Germline V gene lookup returns CDR1 MNHEY and CDR2 SVGEGT. This chain's CDR3 is CASSYLLAGVNEQFF. CDR3 nucleotides: TGTGCCAGCAGTTACTTGCTAGCGGGGGTTAATGAGCAGTTCTTC.

The rearrangement uses TRBV5-4 and TRBJ1-2, with a tentative D call TRBD1 (5 bases). This CDR3 region has 16 residues. The V end lost 0 bases, the J end lost 8 bases, and 20 bases lay between the germline ends. Germline loops: CDR1 SGHNT, CDR2 YYREEE (reference sequence). CDR3 in DNA: TGTGCCAGCAGCTTGGAGGGGCCGCCCTCTTCTCACGGCTACACCTTC. Translation: CASSLEGPPSSHGYTF.

The gene calls are TRBV12-1 and TRBJ1-3. TRBV12-1 is a recognized pseudogene. The CDR3 is 15 amino acids. The chain's CDR3 is CASSPPGGSGNTIYF. The CDR3 region has the DNA TGTGCCAGCAGCCCTCCCGGCGGCTCTGGAAACACCATATATTTT.

DNA for the CDR3: TGTGCCAGCAGTGACTCCCGGAGGGGATTGGGTCAGCCCCAGCATTTT. Protein product: CASSDSRRGLGQPQHF. V gene TRBV6-4 combines with J gene TRBJ1-5, with a possible D match to TRBD1 (5 bases). There are 16 residues in the CDR3. Germline lookup yields CDR1 MRHNA and CDR2 SNTAGT. The V end was cut by 0 bases, the J end by 6 bases, with 15 bases between.

This clone was detected only a few times. The chain is built from TRBV24-1 and TRBJ2-3; D remains ambiguous. Trimming removed 6 bases at V and 2 bases at J, with 5 bases between. This CDR3 is 12 amino acids long. Germline V gene sequence: CDR1 KGHDR, CDR2 SFDVKD. The CDR3 nucleotides read TGTGCCACCAGTAGCCCCACAGATACGCAGTATTTT. Protein product: CATSSPTDTQYF.

The chain couples TRBV7-3 to TRBJ1-1; D not certain. This CDR3 spans 13 amino acids. Deletions cut 1 base from V and 1 base from J, with 4 bases between. Germline-derived CDR1 and CDR2 are SGHTA and FQGTGA. The CDR3 coding sequence is TGTGCCAGCAGCTTAATCAGGAACACTGAAGCTTTCTTT. Translation gives CASSLIRNTEAFF.

The chain carries TRBV6-5 and TRBJ1-5, with 10 bases matching TRBD1. The CDR3 spans 15 residues. V shed 2 bases and J 6 bases; nucleotides not matched to a gene: 4. The germline V gene encodes CDR1 MNHEY and CDR2 SVGAGI. The CDR3 coding sequence is TGTGCCAGCAGTTACCGGGACAGGGGAGGTCAGCCCCAGCATTTT. It codes for CASSYRDRGGQPQHF.

The chain combines TRBV3-1 (or the pseudogene TRBV3-2) with TRBJ1-2, with 7 nucleotides matching TRBD1. Germline CDR1 reads LGHDT; CDR2 reads YNNKEL (reference sequence). The CDR3 length is 15 residues. Trimming took 8 bases from V and 4 from J; bases not matched to a gene: 13. Written as DNA, the CDR3 is TGTGCCAGCCCTTCATTAGAGGACAGGACCTATGGCTACACCTTC. Its protein product is CASPSLEDRTYGYTF.

The J gene is TRBJ2-5, the V gene TRBV5-1, with TRBD2 matching over 7 bases. With V trimmed by 5 bases and J by 2 bases, 9 bases remained unmatched. CDR3 length: 15 amino acids. In germline, CDR1 is SGHRS, CDR2 YFSETQ. The CDR3 sequence: CASSLLLGGQETQYF. Written as DNA, the CDR3 is TGCGCCAGCAGTCTTCTGTTGGGAGGGCAAGAGACCCAGTACTTC.

This clone appeared a few times. The CDR3, as DNA: TGTGCCAGCACCCCATGGACTAGCGGGGCCAATGAGCAGTTCTTC. Translating gives CASTPWTSGANEQFF. This chain uses TRBV2 with TRBJ2-1, with TRBD2 matching over 12 bases. This CDR3 comprises 15 residues. The V and J ends lost 7 bases and 6 bases, in that order; junction bases with no gene match: 7. Germline CDR1 reads SNHLY; CDR2 reads FYNNEI.

The chain combines TRBV6-5 with TRBJ1-2, with D possibly being TRBD1 (5 bases). The CDR3 is 11 residues long. Germline CDR1 MNHEY, CDR2 SVGAGI. V was pared by 9 bases and J by 4 bases, with 9 bases between. The chain's CDR3 is CASSGFYGYTF. CDR3 bases: TGTGCCAGTTCAGGGTTCTATGGCTACACCTTC.

The chain's CDR3 is CATSIAGSTDTQYF. The CDR3 nucleotides are TGTGCCACCAGCATAGCGGGATCCACAGATACGCAGTATTTT. The rearrangement joins TRBV24-1 to TRBJ2-3; 8 bases are a match to TRBD2. The trim removed 7 bases at V and 2 bases at J, leaving 4 bases unmatched. The CDR3 extends over 14 amino acids. The germline V gene has CDR1 KGHDR and CDR2 SFDVKD.

This chain links TRBV11-2 with TRBJ1-2, with D possibly TRBD1 on 6 matching bases. The germline CDR1 and CDR2 sequences are SGHAT and FQNNGV. The CDR3 consists of 15 residues. The germline V and J ends were trimmed by 5 bases and 13 bases, with 26 bases remaining between them. CDR3 region: CASSAREGGPWKTTF. For the CDR3, the DNA is TGTGCCAGCAGCGCCCGGGAGGGGGGGCCATGGAAGACCACCTTC.

V usage is TRBV3-1 (or the pseudogene TRBV3-2) and J usage is TRBJ1-2; TRBD1 is a possible D gene (5 bases). From germline, CDR1 is LGHDT and CDR2 YNNKEL (reference sequence). V lost 4 bases and J lost 0, with 6 bases in between. The CDR3 runs 13 residues. The CDR3 loop is CASSLQANYGYTF. DNA of the CDR3: TGTGCCAGCAGCCTACAGGCTAACTATGGCTACACCTTC.

The chain employs TRBV6-5 and TRBJ1-1; 8 bases are a match to TRBD1. V gave up 4 bases and J gave up 7 bases; unmatched junction bases: 2. Germline CDR1 and CDR2: MNHEY and SVGAGI. The CDR3 loop spans 12 amino acids. The DNA of the CDR3 is TGTGCCAGCAGTTTGGACAGGGTTGAAGCTTTCTTT. This encodes CASSLDRVEAFF.

About this clone: At one end the junction does not follow the germline gene, possibly because of a read error. The chain has TRBV7-9 and TRBJ2-5, with 9 bases that match TRBD2. The CDR3 has 17 residues. Germline CDR1 reads SEHNR; CDR2 reads FQNEAQ (reference sequence). CDR3 loop: CASSSGYSGGSQEAQYF. CDR3 sequence (DNA): TGTGCCAGCAGCTCCGGTTATAGCGGGGGCTCGCAAGAGGCCCAGTACTTC.

V and J are TRBV28 and TRBJ1-4, with D perhaps TRBD1 (5 bases). The CDR3 contains 14 residues. In germline, CDR1 is MDHEN, CDR2 SYDVKM. The V and J ends lost 3 bases and 4 bases respectively, with 9 bases between them. CDR3 sequence: CASSLAGLNEKLFF. The DNA of the CDR3 is TGTGCCAGCAGTTTGGCGGGGCTTAATGAAAAACTGTTTTTT.

V and J are TRBV27 and TRBJ2-7; possible D gene TRBD1, 6 bases. V was cut by 4 bases and J by 7 bases, with 14 bases left in between. The CDR3 covers 13 residues. Germline CDR1 reads MNHEY; CDR2 reads SMNVEV (reference sequence). CDR3: CASSSAQGGEQYF. The CDR3 DNA follows: TGTGCCAGCAGTTCCGCACAGGGTGGTGAGCAGTACTTC.